The present TCR beta chain was sequenced within a study of regulatory T cells in long-lasting Graves disease. TCR beta libraries were built with iRepertoire HTBI primers and Arm-PCR of CDR3 regions. TCRdb recomputed calls from the multiplex PCR reads with MiXCR, one row per CDR3 protein. Among hundreds of thousands of distinct CDR3 sequences listed, approximately 13% were seen once. The time point is: newly diagnosed GD, antithyroid drugs for less than 3 months. Construction of the TCR library relied on RNA isolated from PBMCs. These records were also assigned to another study, of T cells in Graves' hyperthyroidism and ophthalmopathy.

The sequence was obtained from a man aged 30 to 45 with Graves disease. The material was peripheral blood mononuclear cells (PBMCs), obtained at new diagnosis, from a patient treated with antithyroid drugs.

The CDR3 DNA reads as TGTGCCAGCAGCTTAGCCTTTATCAGACAGAGAGCTAACTATGGCTACACCTTC. The encoded protein is CASSLAFIRQRANYGYTF. The chain joins TRBV11-2 to TRBJ1-2; TRBD1 might be the D (5 bases). Trimming removed 1 base from V and 0 bases from J, with 18 bases in between. CDR1 SGHAT and CDR2 FQNNGV come from the germline V gene. This CDR3 region has 18 residues.